One sample yielded the 21 T cell receptor beta chains listed below, sequenced in a study of OX40 agonist ivuxolimab in advanced cancers. Repertoires were generated with immunoSEQ multiplex PCR, while TCRdb's copy carries only in-frame clones and drops some. The data hold 45,000 to 55,000 clones, with about 88% observed a single time. Sequencing was performed on CD4+ or CD8+ T cells sorted from blood, taken in a trial of the OX40 agonist ivuxolimab. Receptor source: an adult with an advanced solid tumor such as melanoma, head and neck, liver or kidney cancer.

The chain joins TRBV6-1 to TRBJ1-5; no reliable D call. CDR1 is MNHNS and CDR2 is SASEGT in the germline V gene. The CDR3 loop spans 16 amino acids. Trimming removed 4 bases at V and 2 bases at J, with 15 bases between. For the CDR3, the DNA is TGTGCCAGCAGTGGTCCTGGCGGGCATGGCAATCAGCCCCAGCATTTT. Encoded protein: CASSGPGGHGNQPQHF.

Comments on this clone: It may be a read error: a sequence one base away is much more abundant. V gene TRBV4-2 combines with J gene TRBJ2-2, with D possibly TRBD1 on 6 matching bases. V shed 4 bases and J shed 2 bases, with 11 bases lying between them. CDR1 is LGHNA, CDR2 YNFKEQ, per germline. The CDR3 is 15 residues long. The CDR3 bases are TGTGCCAGCAGCCCGGGACATGGAAACACCGGGGAGCTGTTTTTT. Protein: CASSPGHGNTGELFF.

The genes are TRBV6-5 and TRBJ2-3; possibly TRBD2 for D (6 bases). This CDR3 region has 14 residues. The V gene lost 6 bases and the J gene lost 0 bases, with 10 bases spanning the gap. Looked up from germline, CDR1 is MNHEY and CDR2 is SVGAGI. CDR3 amino acids: CASRAGTSTDTQYF. CDR3 nucleotide sequence: TGTGCCAGCAGGGCCGGGACTAGCACAGATACGCAGTATTTT.

This clone appeared a few times. The V call is TRBV11-2, the J call TRBJ1-1; unclear D gene. The CDR3 spans 12 residues. Germline-derived CDR1 and CDR2 are SGHAT and FQNNGV. Trimming removed 5 bases from V and 8 bases from J, with 12 bases in between. CDR3 loop: CASSKTVSEAFF. Written as DNA, the CDR3 is TGTGCCAGCAGCAAAACTGTCTCCGAAGCTTTCTTT.

The chain employs TRBV4-1 and TRBJ2-7; 11 nucleotides line up with TRBD2. J lost 2 bases, V lost 3 bases, and 3 bases had no gene match. CDR1 is MGHRA, CDR2 YSYEKL, per germline. The CDR3 is made up of 15 amino acids. The CDR3: CASSQTSGAAYEQYF. CDR3 nucleotide sequence: TGCGCCAGCAGCCAGACTAGCGGGGCGGCCTACGAGCAGTACTTC.

This clone came up a few times. The chain links TRBV30 to TRBJ1-1; 8 positions agree with TRBD1. V lost 3 bases and J lost 1; bases outside the gene matches: 7. Germline V gene data show CDR1 as GTSNPN and CDR2 as SVGIG (reference sequence). There are 15 residues in the CDR3. The CDR3 DNA is TGTGCCTGGAGCACAGGGGGTAGCCCGAACACTGAAGCTTTCTTT. Translating it yields CAWSTGGSPNTEAFF.

The rearrangement joins TRBV6-1 to TRBJ1-1, with a possible D match to TRBD1 (5 bases). The CDR3 has 15 residues. V lost 5 bases to trimming and J lost 2 bases, with 15 bases between them. CDR1 and CDR2 from the germline V gene are MNHNS and SASEGT. This CDR3 reads CASSRDWDGNTEAFF. CDR3 in DNA: TGTGCCAGCAGTCGTGATTGGGACGGTAACACTGAAGCTTTCTTT.

There are a few counts of this clone. V gene TRBV4-1 combines with J gene TRBJ2-5; 11 bases map to TRBD2. V shed 9 bases and J 6 bases; nucleotides not matched to a gene: 15. Germline values: CDR1 MGHRA, CDR2 YSYEKL. The CDR3 is 16 residues long. The CDR3 is CARLAPGTSGRQTQYF. The CDR3 region has the DNA TGCGCCAGGCTAGCCCCGGGGACTAGCGGTCGTCAGACCCAGTACTTC.

The chain combines TRBV27 with TRBJ2-5; 12 bases are a match to TRBD2. The CDR3 extends over 17 amino acids. Unmatched junction bases numbered 10, after V lost 4 bases and J lost 4 bases. Germline CDR1 and CDR2: MNHEY and SMNVEV (reference sequence). CDR3 sequence (DNA): TGTGCCAGCAGTTCGTTATCTAGCGGGAGGGCCGGAGAGACCCAGTACTTC. Residues: CASSSLSSGRAGETQYF.

V is TRBV10-3 and J is TRBJ2-7, with D hard to call. Per the germline V gene, CDR1 is ENHRY and CDR2 is SYGVKD. Between the trimmed V and J ends, which lost 8 bases and 1 base, there was a span of 9 bases. The CDR3 is 12 amino acids. CDR3: CAIGKSSYEQYF. The CDR3 DNA reads as TGTGCCATCGGCAAGTCTTCCTACGAGCAGTACTTC.

The chain couples TRBV2 to TRBJ1-4; D is undetermined. V was shortened by 2 bases and J by 0 bases, with 4 bases between the two germline ends. CDR3 size: 14 residues. Germline assignment: CDR1 SNHLY and CDR2 FYNNEI. CDR3 sequence reads: CASSESSTNEKLFF. In DNA, the CDR3 is TGTGCCAGCAGTGAAAGCTCAACTAATGAAAAACTGTTTTTT.

This clone was detected a few times. The rearrangement links TRBV7-9 to TRBJ2-2; either TRBD1 or TRBD2 may supply D (5 bases each). The CDR3 contains 13 residues. The germline V gene has CDR1 SEHNR and CDR2 FQNEAQ (reference sequence). Trimming left V 5 bases short and J 7 bases short, with 11 bases between. The CDR3 loop is CASSGTDFGELFF. CDR3 sequence (DNA): TGTGCCAGCAGCGGGACGGATTTCGGGGAGCTGTTTTTT. The complete variable domain, with remaining parts taken from reference TRBV7-9 and TRBJ2-2, reads DTGVSQNPRHKITKRGQNVTFRCDPISEHNRLYWYRQTLGQGPEFLTYFQNEAQLEKSRLLSDRFSAERPKGSFSTLEIQRTEQGDSAMYLCASSGTDFGELFFGEGSRLTVL.

The rearrangement uses TRBV5-4 and TRBJ2-1; 9 bases match TRBD1. J lost 7 bases, V lost 4 bases, and 12 bases had no gene match. Germline V gene data show CDR1 as SGHNT and CDR2 as YYREEE (reference sequence). This CDR3 spans 16 amino acids. CDR3 in amino acids: CASSPPGQGYGNEQFF. In nucleotides, the CDR3 is TGTGCCAGCAGCCCACCGGGACAGGGCTACGGGAATGAGCAGTTCTTC.

V usage is TRBV6-5 and J usage is TRBJ1-3, with 8 positions matching TRBD1. V shed 0 bases, J shed 4 bases, and the junction held 5 bases outside the gene matches. The CDR3 is made up of 16 amino acids. Germline CDR1 reads MNHEY; CDR2 reads SVGAGI. The CDR3 loop reads CASSYSAGGSGNTIYF. For the CDR3, the DNA is TGTGCCAGCAGTTACTCAGCAGGGGGCAGCGGAAACACCATATATTTT.

J is TRBJ1-4 and V is TRBV28; 11 bases map to TRBD1. Germline V gives CDR1 MDHEN, CDR2 SYDVKM. The CDR3 length is 15 residues. The J segment lost 7 bases and the V segment lost 5 bases, leaving 6 bases of the junction unmatched. In DNA form, the CDR3 reads TGTGCCAGCAGTCCAAGGGACAGGGGGGCTGAAAAACTGTTTTTT. It encodes CASSPRDRGAEKLFF.

The chain combines TRBV18 with TRBJ1-5; 9 nucleotides agree with TRBD1. J lost 5 bases, V lost 4 bases, and 6 bases had no gene match. The germline gives CDR1 KGHSH, CDR2 LQKENI. This CDR3 region has 15 residues. CDR3 region: CASSQTDRGDQPQHF. The CDR3 DNA reads TGTGCCAGCTCACAAACGGACAGGGGTGATCAGCCCCAGCATTTT.

The chain recombines TRBV2 with TRBJ2-5; 8 nucleotides agree with TRBD2. V lost 4 bases, J lost 2 bases, and 6 bases stayed unmatched. CDR3 length: 15 residues. Germline assignment: CDR1 SNHLY and CDR2 FYNNEI. In DNA form, the CDR3 reads TGTGCCAGCAGTGCGCAATCGGGAGGGCAAGAGACCCAGTACTTC. It specifies CASSAQSGGQETQYF.

The gene calls are TRBV14 and TRBJ2-7; possible D gene TRBD2, 5 bases. The CDR3 has 14 residues. The germline V gene has CDR1 SGHDN and CDR2 FVKESK. V was shortened by 3 bases and J by 3 bases, with 12 bases between the two germline ends. For the CDR3, the DNA is TGTGCCAGCAGCCACTCCACCGGGATCTACGAGCAGTACTTC. Translated, it gives CASSHSTGIYEQYF.

V usage is TRBV11-3 and J usage is TRBJ2-7, with a tentative D call TRBD2 (6 bases). This CDR3 region has 14 residues. Between the trimmed V and J ends, which lost 6 bases and 3 bases, there was a span of 15 bases. Per the germline V gene, CDR1 is SGHNT and CDR2 is YENEEA. The CDR3 loop is CASRLVRGGYEQYF. In nucleotides, the CDR3 is TGTGCCAGCAGACTGGTAAGGGGAGGCTACGAGCAGTACTTC.

The V gene is TRBV2, the J gene TRBJ2-3, with 10 bases lining up with TRBD1. Trimming took 5 bases from V and 1 from J; bases not matched to a gene: 3. This CDR3 has 15 amino acids. Germline lookup yields CDR1 SNHLY and CDR2 FYNNEI. CDR3 DNA sequence: TGTGCCAGCAGTACCGGACAGGGGGGCACAGATACGCAGTATTTT. Translated: CASSTGQGGTDTQYF.

The V and J genes are TRBV14 and TRBJ2-1; 10 bases match TRBD2. The germline gives CDR1 SGHDN, CDR2 FVKESK. J gave up 9 bases and V 0 bases, and 14 bases lay outside the gene matches. This CDR3 spans 18 amino acids. In DNA, the CDR3 is TGTGCCAGCAGCCAAGAGGTTAGGGTTCTAGCGGGAGCTCCTGAGCAGTTCTTC. Amino acid sequence: CASSQEVRVLAGAPEQFF.